Listed here are 5 T cell receptor beta chains from one sample, sequenced in a study of regulatory T cells in long-lasting Graves disease (dated by TCRdb to the early 2020s). Interpreted using the paper, the time point label stands for: newly diagnosed GD, antithyroid drugs for less than 3 months. For both TCR sequencing and RNA sequencing, RNA was extracted from PBMCs using TRIzol. The method behind the library was multiplex PCR. Instrument on record: Illumina HiSeq 4000. iRepertoire HTBI primers and Arm-PCR amplification of CDR3 regions were used to construct TCR beta libraries. TCRdb passed the public sequencing reads through fastp at Q25 and MiXCR, retaining productive beta sequences. Each record represents a unique CDR3 protein, reported with the most common genes and DNA among its rows. The sample table records hundreds of thousands of distinct CDR3 sequences; about 16% of these occur just once. 12% of the sample belongs to the ten largest clones.

The same sample was also used in a study of T cells in Graves' hyperthyroidism and ophthalmopathy.

The sequences come from peripheral blood mononuclear cells (PBMCs), collected at new diagnosis, from a patient treated with antithyroid drugs. Receptors were obtained from a man younger than 35 with Graves disease. Donor details come from another sample of the same person, matched by shared clones.

This clonotype was picked up a small number of times. This chain connects TRBV7-8 to TRBJ1-5, with TRBD1 as a possible D gene (5 bases). Looked up from germline, CDR1 is SGHVS and CDR2 is FQNEAQ. With 4 bases removed from V and 0 bases from J, the gap between germline ends came to 13 bases. CDR3 size: 16 residues. The CDR3 is CASSSRDVDSNQPQHF. In DNA form, the CDR3 reads TGTGCCAGCAGCTCGCGGGACGTGGATAGCAATCAGCCCCAGCATTTT.

This clonotype was detected a few times. The chain recombines TRBV15 with TRBJ2-7; D is possibly TRBD2 (7 bases). Trimming took 3 bases from V and 3 from J, leaving 15 bases between them. The CDR3 has 15 amino acids. The germline gives CDR1 LNHNV, CDR2 YYDKDF (reference sequence). CDR3 sequence (DNA): TGTGCCACCAGCAGCCTATATAGGGGGGGCTACGAGCAGTACTTC. The encoded protein is CATSSLYRGGYEQYF.

This clonotype was counted at least ten times. This chain connects TRBV2 to TRBJ2-7, with D uncertain. Trimming left V 4 bases short and J 5 bases short, with 12 bases between. This CDR3 has 13 amino acids. Germline V gene sequence: CDR1 SNHLY, CDR2 FYNNEI. CDR3 sequence: CASSVNPWDEQYF. DNA of the CDR3: TGTGCCAGCAGTGTGAACCCCTGGGACGAGCAGTACTTC.

This clonotype showed up many times. This rearrangement joins TRBV7-2 to TRBJ2-7; TRBD2 aligns across 11 bases. The CDR3 consists of 14 residues. With V trimmed by 7 bases and J by 5 bases, 7 bases remained unmatched. CDR1 and CDR2 from the germline V gene are SGHTA and FQGNSA. The CDR3 loop is CASTYGTSGDEQYF. The CDR3 nucleotides read TGTGCCAGCACCTACGGGACTAGCGGCGACGAGCAGTACTTC.

The genes are TRBV5-5 and TRBJ2-7; 9 bases are a match to TRBD2. The CDR3 is 15 amino acids. The germline V gene has CDR1 SGHKS and CDR2 YYEKEE (reference sequence). Trimming at V came to 0 bases and at J to 2 bases, leaving 3 bases not matched to a gene. The CDR3 spells CASSLVASGTYEQYF. CDR3 nucleotides: TGTGCCAGCAGCTTGGTCGCTAGCGGGACCTACGAGCAGTACTTC.